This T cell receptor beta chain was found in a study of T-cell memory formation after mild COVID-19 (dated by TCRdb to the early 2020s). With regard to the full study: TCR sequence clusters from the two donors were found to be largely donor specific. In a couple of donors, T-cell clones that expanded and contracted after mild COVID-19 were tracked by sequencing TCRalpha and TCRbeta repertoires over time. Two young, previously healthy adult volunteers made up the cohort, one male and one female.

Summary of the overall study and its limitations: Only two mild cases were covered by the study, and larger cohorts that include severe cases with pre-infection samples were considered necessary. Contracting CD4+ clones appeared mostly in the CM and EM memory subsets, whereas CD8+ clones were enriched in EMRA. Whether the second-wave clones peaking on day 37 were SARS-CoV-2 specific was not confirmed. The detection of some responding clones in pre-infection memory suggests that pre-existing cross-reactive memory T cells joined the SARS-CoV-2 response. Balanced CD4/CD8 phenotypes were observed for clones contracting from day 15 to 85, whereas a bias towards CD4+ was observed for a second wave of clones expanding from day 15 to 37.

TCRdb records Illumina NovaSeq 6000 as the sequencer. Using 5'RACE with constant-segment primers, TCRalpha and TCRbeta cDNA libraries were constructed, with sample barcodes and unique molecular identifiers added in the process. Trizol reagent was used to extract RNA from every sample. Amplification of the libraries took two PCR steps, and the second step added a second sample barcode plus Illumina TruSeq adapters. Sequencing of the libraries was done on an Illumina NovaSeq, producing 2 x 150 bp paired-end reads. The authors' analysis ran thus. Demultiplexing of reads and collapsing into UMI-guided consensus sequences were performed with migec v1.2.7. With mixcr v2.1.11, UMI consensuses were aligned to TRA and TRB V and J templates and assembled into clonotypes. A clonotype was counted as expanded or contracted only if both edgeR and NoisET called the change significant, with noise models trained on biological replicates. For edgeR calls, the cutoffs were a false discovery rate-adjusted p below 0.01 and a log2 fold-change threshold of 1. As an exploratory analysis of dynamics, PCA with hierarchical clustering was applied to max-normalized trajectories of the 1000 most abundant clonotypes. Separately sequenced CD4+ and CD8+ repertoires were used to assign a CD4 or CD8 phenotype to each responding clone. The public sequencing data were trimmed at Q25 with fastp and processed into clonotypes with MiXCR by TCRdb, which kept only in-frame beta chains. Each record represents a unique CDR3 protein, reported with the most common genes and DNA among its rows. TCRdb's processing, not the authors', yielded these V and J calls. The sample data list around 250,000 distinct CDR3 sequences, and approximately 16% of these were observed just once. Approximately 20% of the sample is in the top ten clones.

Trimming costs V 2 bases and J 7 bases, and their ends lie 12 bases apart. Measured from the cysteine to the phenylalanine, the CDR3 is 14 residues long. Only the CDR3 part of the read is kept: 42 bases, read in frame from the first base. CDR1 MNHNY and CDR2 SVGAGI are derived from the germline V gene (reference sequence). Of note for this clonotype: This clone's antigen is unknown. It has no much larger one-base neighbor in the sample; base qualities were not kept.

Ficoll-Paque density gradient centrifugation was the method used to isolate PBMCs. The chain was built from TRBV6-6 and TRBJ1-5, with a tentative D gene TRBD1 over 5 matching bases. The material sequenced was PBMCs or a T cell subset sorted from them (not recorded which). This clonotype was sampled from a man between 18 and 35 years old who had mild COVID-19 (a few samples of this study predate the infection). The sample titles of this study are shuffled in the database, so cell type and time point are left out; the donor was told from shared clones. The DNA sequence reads TGTGCCAGCAGTTACCAAAGGGGCGGGCAGCCCCAGCATTTT. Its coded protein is CASSYQRGGQPQHF.